This T cell receptor beta chain comes out of a study of blood T cells in healthy people across ages (dated by TCRdb to between 2014 and 2017). In the study overall: In model experiments, template switching captured about one uniquely barcoded TCR beta cDNA molecule for every two T cells. The study measured age-related changes in TCR beta repertoire diversity using deep sequencing normalized with unique cDNA molecular identifiers. The donors were divided into four age groups: young (average approximately 15 years), middle-aged (about 39), aged (62) and long-lived (roughly 82). To avoid experimental bias, donors of different ages were distributed randomly across sequencing lanes. Two additional independent replicas of 1 million unique cDNA reads from the same blood draw were analyzed for two donors (one aged 18 to 30 and one aged 80 or older). General conclusions and limits of the study: Observed TCR beta diversity per million T cells fell roughly linearly with age, and a significant reduction was already apparent by age about 43. The long-lived group showed more naive CD4+ T cells, fewer expanded clones and increased TCR diversity than the aged group, suggesting age selection. The percentage of naive T cells measured by flow cytometry correlated strongly with observed TCR beta diversity. Estimates of total diversity from one million sequenced T cells were regarded as lower bounds and underestimates. Donor CMV infection status was unknown, potentially confounding age-related changes in expanded clonotypes. Bulk unsorted PBMC profiling prevented conclusive comparison of naive and antigen-experienced compartments.

Systemically healthy Caucasian individuals from Russia, 35 to 50 in total and aged roughly 6 to 100 years, were included as donors. About 10 milliliters of peripheral blood were collected from each donor into EDTA-treated Vacutainer tubes. Ficoll-Paque density-gradient centrifugation was used to isolate PBMCs, with at least 6.5 million obtained per sample. Trizol reagent was used to extract total RNA from the PBMCs, yielding at least 6 micrograms per sample. The percentages of naive CD45RAhigh/CD27high T cells were determined by flow cytometry on a PBMC aliquot from every donor. The library was generated by 5' RACE. The run used an Illumina HiSeq 2500. A second PCR of about 7 to 12 cycles was run with a J-beta primer mix and a sample-barcoded 5' primer. A unique molecular identifier was introduced onto each TCR beta cDNA molecule by a template-switch 5' adaptor carrying 12 random nucleotides. Each sample yielded at least 3 million CDR3-containing paired-end reads. First-strand cDNA synthesis was performed from all RNA using the Mint cDNA synthesis kit, with priming by a TRBC-specific oligonucleotide. After uracil-DNA glycosylase treatment, a first 18-cycle PCR used universal primers M1SS and BC2_uni_R on all cDNA. Regarding the original processing steps: Each sample was normalized by randomly selecting 1 million high-quality reads, each carrying a distinct molecular identifier. Instead of being binned into consensus sequences, reads that shared molecular identifiers were thrown out. MiTCR, run with a Q25 quality threshold and the strictest error-elimination algorithm, handled CDR3 identification, clonotype clustering and error correction. A nonparametric unseen species model with Euler transformation was used to estimate lower-bound total TCR beta diversity. TCRdb ran its own pipeline on the public reads, namely fastp trimming at Q25 and MiXCR clone calling, and kept in-frame beta chains. Entries that share a CDR3 protein sequence are merged under the most common genes and DNA. What appears here as the V and J calls and clone size reflects TCRdb's work, not the paper's. The sample data list 580,000 or so distinct CDR3 sequences, and about 45% of these were observed just once. Together, the top ten hold around 23% of the sample.

The CDR1 and CDR2 encoded by the germline V gene are SNHLY and FYNNEI. Including the terminal cysteine and phenylalanine, the CDR3 comprises 14 residues. Only the CDR3 portion is preserved as DNA: 42 bases, with reading frame beginning at the first base. The germline ends are 9 bases apart after V is trimmed by 2 bases and J by 2 bases. This clonotype was detected a few times. Its binding antigen is unknown. Per-base quality was not reported, and no clone a single base away is much larger than it. The TCR comes from an elderly man in good health. This receptor chain uses TRBV2 and TRBJ2-5, with an unclear D gene assignment. The sequencing input was blood. The nucleotide sequence is TGTGCCAGCAGTGAAAGACGGCGTCAAGAGACCCAGTACTTC. This codes for CASSERRRQETQYF.